This TCR beta chain was documented in a study of OX40 agonist ivuxolimab in advanced cancers. Study background: An agonistic anti-OX40 (CD134) antibody, ivuxolimab, was used to treat the patients.

Germline V gene data show CDR1 as MGHRA and CDR2 as YSYEKL. CDR3 length: 15 residues. V lost 0 bases and J lost 6, with 12 bases in between. Whole-study findings and limits: Near-lowest levels of clonal expansion characterized partial responders at 0.1-3.0 mg/kg. With doses of 0.1 to 3.0 mg/kg, CD4+ and CD8+ blood T cells had undergone clonal expansion by week 6.

Assay: immunoSEQ multiplex PCR; the TCRdb copy retains only in-frame clones and omits some. Here the sample spans 43,000 or so clones, around 87% being singletons. Remarks on this clone: The antigen remains undetermined.

The sequence was collected from an adult with an advanced solid tumor such as melanoma, head and neck, liver or kidney cancer. The gene calls are TRBV4-1 and TRBJ2-1; D gene uncertain. Here the sequenced sample was CD4+ or CD8+ T cells sorted from blood, taken in a trial of the OX40 agonist ivuxolimab. CDR3 in amino acids: CASSQDRARINEQFF. The CDR3 DNA sequence: TGCGCCAGCAGCCAAGATCGGGCGCGAATCAATGAGCAGTTCTTC.